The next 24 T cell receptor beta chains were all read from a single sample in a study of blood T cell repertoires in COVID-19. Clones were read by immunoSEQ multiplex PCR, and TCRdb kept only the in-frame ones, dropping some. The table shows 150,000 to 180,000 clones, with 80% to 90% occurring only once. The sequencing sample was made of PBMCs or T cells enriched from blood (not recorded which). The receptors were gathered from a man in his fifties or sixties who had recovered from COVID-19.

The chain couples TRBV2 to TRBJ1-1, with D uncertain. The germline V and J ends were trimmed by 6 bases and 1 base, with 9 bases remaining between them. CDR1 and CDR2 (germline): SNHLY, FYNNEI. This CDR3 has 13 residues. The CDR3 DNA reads TGTGCCAGCAGGGTAACACCGAACACTGAAGCTTTCTTT. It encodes CASRVTPNTEAFF.

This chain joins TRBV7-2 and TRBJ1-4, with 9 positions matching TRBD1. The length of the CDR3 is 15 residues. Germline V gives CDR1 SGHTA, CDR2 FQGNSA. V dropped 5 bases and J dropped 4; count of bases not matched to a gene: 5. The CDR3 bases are TGTGCCAGCAGCAGACAGACAGGGGGTAATGAAAAACTGTTTTTT. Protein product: CASSRQTGGNEKLFF.

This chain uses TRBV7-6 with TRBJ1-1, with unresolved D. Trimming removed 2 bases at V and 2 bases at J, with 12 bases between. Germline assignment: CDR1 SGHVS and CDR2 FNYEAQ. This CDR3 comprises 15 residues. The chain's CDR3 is CASSLNGGTNTEAFF. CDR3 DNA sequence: TGTGCCAGCAGCTTAAACGGCGGAACCAACACTGAAGCTTTCTTT. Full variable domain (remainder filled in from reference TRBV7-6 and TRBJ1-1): GAGVSQSPRYKVTKRGQDVALRCDPISGHVSLYWYRQALGQGPEFLTYFNYEAQQDKSGLPNDRFSAERPEGSISTLTIQRTEQRDSAMYRCASSLNGGTNTEAFFGQGTRLTVV.

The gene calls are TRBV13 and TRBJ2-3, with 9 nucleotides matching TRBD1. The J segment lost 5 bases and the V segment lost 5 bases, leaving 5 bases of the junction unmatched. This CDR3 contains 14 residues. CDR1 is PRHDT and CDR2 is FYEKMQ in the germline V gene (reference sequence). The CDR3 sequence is CASSLDRGRDTQYF. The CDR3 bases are TGTGCCAGCAGCCTGGACAGGGGAAGAGATACGCAGTATTTT.

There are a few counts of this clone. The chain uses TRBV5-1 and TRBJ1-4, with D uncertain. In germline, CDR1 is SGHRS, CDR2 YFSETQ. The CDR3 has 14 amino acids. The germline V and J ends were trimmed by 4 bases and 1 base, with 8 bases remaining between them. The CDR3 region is CASSPGLTNEKLFF. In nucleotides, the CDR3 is TGCGCCAGCAGCCCCGGGTTAACTAATGAAAAACTGTTTTTT.

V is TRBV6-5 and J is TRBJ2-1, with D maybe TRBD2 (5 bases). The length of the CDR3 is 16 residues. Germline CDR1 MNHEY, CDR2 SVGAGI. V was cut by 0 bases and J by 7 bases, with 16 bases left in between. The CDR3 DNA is TGTGCCAGCAGTTACTCGAGGGATACTAGAAGGAATGAGCAGTTCTTC. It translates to CASSYSRDTRRNEQFF.

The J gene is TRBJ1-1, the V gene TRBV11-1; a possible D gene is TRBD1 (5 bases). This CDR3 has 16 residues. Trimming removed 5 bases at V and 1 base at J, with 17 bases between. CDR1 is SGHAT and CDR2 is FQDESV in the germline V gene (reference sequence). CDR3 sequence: CASSTQPGLKNTEAFF. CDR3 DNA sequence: TGTGCCAGCAGCACACAACCGGGACTTAAGAACACTGAAGCTTTCTTT.

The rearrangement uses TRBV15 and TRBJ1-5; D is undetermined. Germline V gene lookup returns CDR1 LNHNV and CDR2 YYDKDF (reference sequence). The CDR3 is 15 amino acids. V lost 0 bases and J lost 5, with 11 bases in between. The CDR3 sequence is CATSREGGVYQPQHF. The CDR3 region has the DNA TGTGCCACCAGCAGAGAAGGCGGCGTTTATCAGCCCCAGCATTTT.

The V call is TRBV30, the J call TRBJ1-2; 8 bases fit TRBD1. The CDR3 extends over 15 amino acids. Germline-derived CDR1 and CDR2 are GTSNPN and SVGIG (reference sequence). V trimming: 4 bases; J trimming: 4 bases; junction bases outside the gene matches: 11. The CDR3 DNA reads TGTGCCTGGAACTTCGGACAGGGCCAGTCCTATGGCTACACCTTC. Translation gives CAWNFGQGQSYGYTF.

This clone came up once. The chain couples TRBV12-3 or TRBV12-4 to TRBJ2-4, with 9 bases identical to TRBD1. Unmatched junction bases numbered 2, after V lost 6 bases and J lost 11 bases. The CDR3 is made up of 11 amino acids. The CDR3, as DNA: TGTGCCAGCAGGGGACAGGGCTTTCAGTACTTC. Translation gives CASRGQGFQYF.

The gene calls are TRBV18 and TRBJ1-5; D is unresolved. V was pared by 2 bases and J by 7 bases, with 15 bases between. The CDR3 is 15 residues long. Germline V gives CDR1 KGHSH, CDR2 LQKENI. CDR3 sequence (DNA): TGTGCCAGCTCACCAGCCACCGGGTCAAGCCAGCCCCAGCATTTT. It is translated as CASSPATGSSQPQHF.

This chain's CDR3 is CASSPGQGSTGELFF. CDR3 nucleotide sequence: TGTGCCAGCTCACCCGGACAGGGGAGCACCGGGGAGCTGTTTTTT. V and J are TRBV18 and TRBJ2-2; TRBD1 agrees at 9 bases. This CDR3 spans 15 amino acids. The trim removed 3 bases at V and 4 bases at J, leaving 3 bases unmatched. The germline CDR1 and CDR2 sequences are KGHSH and LQKENI.

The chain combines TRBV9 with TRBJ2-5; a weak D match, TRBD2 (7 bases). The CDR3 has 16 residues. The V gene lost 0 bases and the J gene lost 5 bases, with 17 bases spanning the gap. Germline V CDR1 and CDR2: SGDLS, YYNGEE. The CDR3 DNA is TGTGCCAGCAGCGTAGTCGGAGGGGGGGCCTTCGAGACCCAGTACTTC. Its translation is CASSVVGGGAFETQYF.

The CDR3 sequence is CASSQAPGQGGNQPQHF. The CDR3 DNA reads as TGCGCCAGCAGCCAAGCCCCCGGACAGGGTGGCAATCAGCCCCAGCATTTT. The V gene is TRBV4-1, the J gene TRBJ1-5, with TRBD1 matching 8 bases. Germline-derived CDR1 and CDR2 are MGHRA and YSYEKL. The CDR3 consists of 17 residues. V lost 1 base and J lost 2; bases outside the gene matches: 7.

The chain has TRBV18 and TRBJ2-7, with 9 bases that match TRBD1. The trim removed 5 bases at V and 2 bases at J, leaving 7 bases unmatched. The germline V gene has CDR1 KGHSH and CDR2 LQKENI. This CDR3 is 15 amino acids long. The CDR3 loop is CASSLPGQGTYEQYF. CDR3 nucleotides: TGTGCCAGCTCATTACCGGGACAGGGAACCTACGAGCAGTACTTC.

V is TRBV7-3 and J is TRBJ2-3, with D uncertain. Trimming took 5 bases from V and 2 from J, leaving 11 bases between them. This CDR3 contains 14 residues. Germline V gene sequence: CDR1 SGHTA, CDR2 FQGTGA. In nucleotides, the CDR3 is TGTGCCAGCAGCCCCGGCCTAGTCACAGATACGCAGTATTTT. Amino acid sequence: CASSPGLVTDTQYF.

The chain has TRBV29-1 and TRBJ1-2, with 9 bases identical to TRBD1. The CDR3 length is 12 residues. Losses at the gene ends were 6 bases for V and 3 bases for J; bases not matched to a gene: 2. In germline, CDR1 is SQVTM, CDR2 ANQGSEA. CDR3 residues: CSVGQGDYGYTF. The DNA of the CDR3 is TGCAGCGTGGGACAGGGCGACTATGGCTACACCTTC.

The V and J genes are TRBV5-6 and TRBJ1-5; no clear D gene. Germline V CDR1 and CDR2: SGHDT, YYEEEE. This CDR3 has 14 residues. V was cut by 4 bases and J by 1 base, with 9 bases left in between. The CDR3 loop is CASSPGSSNQPQHF. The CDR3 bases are TGTGCCAGCAGCCCAGGATCCAGCAATCAGCCCCAGCATTTT.

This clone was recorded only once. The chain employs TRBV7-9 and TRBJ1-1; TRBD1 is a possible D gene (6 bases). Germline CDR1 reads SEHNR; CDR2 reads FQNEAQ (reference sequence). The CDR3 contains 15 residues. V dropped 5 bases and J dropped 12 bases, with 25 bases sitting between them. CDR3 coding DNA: TGTGCCAGCAGCAGACCCGCTACTACAGGGAGGGGTACTTTCTTT. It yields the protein CASSRPATTGRGTFF.

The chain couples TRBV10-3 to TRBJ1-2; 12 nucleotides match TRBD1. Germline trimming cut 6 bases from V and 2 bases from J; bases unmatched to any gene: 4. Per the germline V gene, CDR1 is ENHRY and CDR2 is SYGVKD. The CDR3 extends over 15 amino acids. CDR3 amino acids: CAIRPGQGANYGYTF. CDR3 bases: TGTGCCATCAGGCCGGGACAGGGGGCCAACTATGGCTACACCTTC.

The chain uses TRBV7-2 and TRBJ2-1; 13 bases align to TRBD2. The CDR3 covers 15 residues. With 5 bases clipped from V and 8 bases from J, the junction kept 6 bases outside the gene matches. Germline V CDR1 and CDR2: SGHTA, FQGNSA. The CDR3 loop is CASSTGLAGADEQFF. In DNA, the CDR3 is TGTGCCAGCAGCACCGGACTAGCGGGGGCCGATGAGCAGTTCTTC.

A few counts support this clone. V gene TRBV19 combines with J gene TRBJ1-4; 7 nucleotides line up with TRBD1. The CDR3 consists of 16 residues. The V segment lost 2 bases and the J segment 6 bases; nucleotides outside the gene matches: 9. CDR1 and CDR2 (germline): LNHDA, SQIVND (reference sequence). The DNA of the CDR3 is TGTGCCAGTAGTATACAGGGGGTAATGGTCGATGAAAAACTGTTTTTT. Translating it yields CASSIQGVMVDEKLFF. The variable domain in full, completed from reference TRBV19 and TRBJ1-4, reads DGGITQSPKYLFRKEGQNVTLSCEQNLNHDAMYWYRQDPGQGLRLIYYSQIVNDFQKGDIAEGYSVSREKKESFPLTVTSAQKNPTAFYLCASSIQGVMVDEKLFFGSGTQLSVL.

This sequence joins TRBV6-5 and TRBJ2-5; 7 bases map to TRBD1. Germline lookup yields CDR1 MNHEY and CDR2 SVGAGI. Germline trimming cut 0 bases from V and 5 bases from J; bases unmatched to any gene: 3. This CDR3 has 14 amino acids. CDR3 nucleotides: TGTGCCAGCAGTTACTCGACAGGGTTGGAGACCCAGTACTTC. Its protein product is CASSYSTGLETQYF.

In DNA form, the CDR3 reads TGTGCCAGCTCACCACGGGGGCAGGGAAGCACAGATACGCAGTATTTT. Protein product: CASSPRGQGSTDTQYF. V and J are TRBV18 and TRBJ2-3; a possible D gene is TRBD1 (6 bases). V was clipped by 1 base and J by 0 bases, with 11 bases between them. This CDR3 comprises 16 residues. Looked up from germline, CDR1 is KGHSH and CDR2 is LQKENI.